Listed below are T cell receptor beta chains from one sample, sequenced in a study of T-cell memory formation after mild COVID-19. MiXCR, run by TCRdb on the 5' RACE reads, gives a single entry per CDR3 protein. This sample has hundreds of thousands of distinct CDR3 sequences, with less than 20% found just once. Material for sequencing was PBMCs or a T cell subset sorted from them (not recorded which). The receptors stem from a man aged 18-30 years who had mild COVID-19 (a few samples of this study predate the infection). Cell type and time point are not known. CDR3s include the opening cysteine and the closing phenylalanine or tryptophan. D genes are given only for firm matches. A clone size is listed for some rows: how often the clone was seen (once, few, many), or a class if it is expanded.

TRBV7-3	few	.	TRBJ2-3	TGTGCCAGCAGCTCCCAATCGAGGGGTTCTGCAGGAGATACGCAGTATTTT	CASSSQSRGSAGDTQYF
TRBV6-2/TRBV6-3	few	.	TRBJ1-5	TGTGCCAGCAGTTACAGGACCGCAATCAATCAGCCCCAGCATTTT	CASSYRTAINQPQHF
TRBV12-3/TRBV12-4	few	.	TRBJ1-4	TGTGCCAGCAGACCAGGCCGCCTTGGAGAAAAACTGTTTTTT	CASRPGRLGEKLFF
TRBV12-3/TRBV12-4	few	TRBD1	TRBJ1-4	TGTGCCAGCAGCCGGGACAGGGCGAGGGGCAATGAAAAACTGTTTTTT	CASSRDRARGNEKLFF
TRBV10-3	once	.	TRBJ2-7	TGTGCCATCAGTGAGTCGGACGGCTACGAGCAGTACTTC	CAISESDGYEQYF
TRBV9	.	.	TRBJ1-1	TGTGCCAGCAGCGAGACTGGGGGTGTCACTGAAGCTTTCTTT	CASSETGGVTEAFF
TRBV20-1	.	TRBD1	TRBJ1-5	TGCAGTGCTAGGACCACAGGGGGAGGCAATCAGCCCCAGCATTTT	CSARTTGGGNQPQHF
TRBV30	few	.	TRBJ1-4	TGTGCCTGGAGTGTAGTTACGGGTTGGCTGTTTTTT	CAWSVVTGWLFF
TRBV5-1	few	.	TRBJ2-3	TGCGCCAGCCTTTCCGTGGATCCGAGCACAGATACGCAGTATTTT	CASLSVDPSTDTQYF
TRBV7-2	.	.	TRBJ2-1	TGTGCCAGCAGCGTTACGGGGGACCCCTCCTACAATGAGCAGTTCTTC	CASSVTGDPSYNEQFF
TRBV5-1	.	.	TRBJ2-1	TGCGCCAGCAGCCTGTTATCGGCGGGCTCCTACAATGAGCAGTTCTTC	CASSLLSAGSYNEQFF
TRBV5-1	.	.	TRBJ1-5	TGCGCCAGCCCCTTCCGGGACAGCAATCAGCCCCAGCATTTT	CASPFRDSNQPQHF
TRBV6-5	.	TRBD1	TRBJ1-5	TGTGCCAGCAGACTACAGGGGCTCAATCAGCCCCAGCATTTT	CASRLQGLNQPQHF
TRBV7-2	.	.	TRBJ2-2	TGTGCCAGCGGAGAGGGGGGAACGAACACCGGGGAGCTGTTTTTT	CASGEGGTNTGELFF
TRBV2	few	.	TRBJ2-1	TGTGCCAGCAGGAGAGCGACGTATGAGCAGTTCTTC	CASRRATYEQFF
TRBV5-4	few	.	TRBJ2-1	TGTGCCAGCAGCTTGCAGGGCCCCTACAATGAGCAGTTCTTC	CASSLQGPYNEQFF
TRBV5-1	many	TRBD2	TRBJ2-1	TGCGCCAGCAGCGCACTCACTAGCGGGGGGGCCCGTGAGCAGTTCTTC	CASSALTSGGAREQFF
TRBV9	.	TRBD2	TRBJ2-2	TGTGCCAGCAGCCCGGGACTACTCACCGGGGAGCTGTTTTTT	CASSPGLLTGELFF
TRBV7-3	.	.	TRBJ2-5	TGTGCCAGCAGTTTGGGGCCTGGACGGGAGACCCAGTACTTC	CASSLGPGRETQYF
TRBV5-1	.	TRBD2	TRBJ2-3	TGCGCCAGCACCTTCGCTTCCCCAGTAGCGGGGAACACAGATACGCAGTATTTT	CASTFASPVAGNTDTQYF
TRBV4-3	.	TRBD1	TRBJ1-2	TGCGCCAGCAGCCAAGACAGGGGGCATATGGACTATGGCTACACCTTC	CASSQDRGHMDYGYTF
TRBV7-3	few	.	TRBJ1-2	TGTGCCAGCAGCGCCCAGGGGACGGGCTATGGCTACACCTTC	CASSAQGTGYGYTF
TRBV20-1	.	.	TRBJ1-4	TGCAGTGCTATTGGTGGTAGTAATGAAAAACTGTTTTTT	CSAIGGSNEKLFF
TRBV4-1	many	.	TRBJ1-1	TGCGCCAGCAGGGGGATAACAGTGAACACTGAAGCTTTCTTT	CASRGITVNTEAFF
TRBV4-1	.	TRBD2	TRBJ2-3	TGCGCCAGCAGCCAAACTAGCGGGGGGTTCGCAGATACGCAGTATTTT	CASSQTSGGFADTQYF
TRBV9	many	.	TRBJ2-1	TGTGCCAGCAGCCTAGGAGGGGGCCAGTACAATGAGCAGTTCTTC	CASSLGGGQYNEQFF
TRBV29-1	.	.	TRBJ2-5	TGCAGCGTTGAGGCTCCGGGTAAAGGTCAAGAGACCCAGTACTTC	CSVEAPGKGQETQYF
TRBV14	.	.	TRBJ1-4	TGTGCCAGCAGCCAAGGGTTTGCAACTAATGAAAAACTGTTTTTT	CASSQGFATNEKLFF
TRBV10-2	.	.	TRBJ2-4	TGCGCCAGCAGTGAGGTAGTGGGGAGGAAAAACATTCAGTACTTC	CASSEVVGRKNIQYF
TRBV11-2	.	.	TRBJ2-1	TGTGCCAGCAGCTTAAACTTCATGGGCAATGAGCAGTTCTTC	CASSLNFMGNEQFF
TRBV7-3	.	TRBD1	TRBJ1-1	TGTGCCAGCAGCTTAAAGGGGGCAGGCACTGAAGCTTTCTTT	CASSLKGAGTEAFF
TRBV30	once	.	TRBJ2-3	TGTGCCTGGAGTGCGCAAGGGGGGGATACGCAGTATTTT	CAWSAQGGDTQYF
TRBV28	.	TRBD1	TRBJ1-5	TGTGCCAGCAGGACAGGGATCAATCAGCCCCAGCATTTT	CASRTGINQPQHF
TRBV20-1	.	TRBD2	TRBJ2-5	TGCAGTGCTAGAGCGACTAGCGGGGATGAGGCCCAGTACTTC	CSARATSGDEAQYF
TRBV12-3/TRBV12-4	.	TRBD2	TRBJ2-5	TGTGCCACCTCACTAGCGCAAGAGACCCAGTACTTC	CATSLAQETQYF
TRBV20-1	.	.	TRBJ1-4	TGCAGTGCTGTGGACAAGGAGAATGAAAAACTGTTTTTT	CSAVDKENEKLFF
TRBV9	few	TRBD1	TRBJ2-7	TGTGCCAGCAGCGTCGGGGGAGACAGGGGGAGGTACGAGCAGTACTTC	CASSVGGDRGRYEQYF
TRBV12-5	few	.	TRBJ1-2	TGTGCTAGTGGTTCCCGGGACGTATATGGCTACACCTTC	CASGSRDVYGYTF
TRBV6-2/TRBV6-3	.	.	TRBJ2-7	TGTGCCAGCAGGGAGGACACCTCTCGGCAGTACTTC	CASREDTSRQYF
TRBV6-2/TRBV6-3	.	.	TRBJ2-3	TGTGCCAGCAAAAGGGCAGCCAATACGCAGTATTTT	CASKRAANTQYF
TRBV28	.	TRBD1	TRBJ2-3	TGTGCCAGCAGGACAGGGGCCAGCACAGATACGCAGTATTTT	CASRTGASTDTQYF
TRBV4-3	.	.	TRBJ2-6	TGCGCCAGCAGCCGAGACAGGACCGCACTTTGGGGGGCCAACGTCCTGACTTTC	CASSRDRTALWGANVLTF
TRBV7-9	.	.	TRBJ2-7	TGTGCCAGCAGCCCCACAGGGACGATAGGGGAGCAGTACTTC	CASSPTGTIGEQYF
TRBV27	.	TRBD1	TRBJ1-4	TGTGCCAGCCGACAGGGGGCCTCCGAAAAACTGTTTTTT	CASRQGASEKLFF
TRBV6-6	.	TRBD2	TRBJ2-3	TGTGCCAGCAGTGCTAGCGGGGGACCGCCAGATACGCAGTATTTT	CASSASGGPPDTQYF
TRBV13	.	TRBD2	TRBJ2-5	TGTGCCAGCAGCTTACCCCCCAGACTAGCGGGCTTCCAAGAGACCCAGTACTTC	CASSLPPRLAGFQETQYF
TRBV11-3	few	.	TRBJ2-1	TGTGCCAGCAGCTTAGATAACGCGGGTTACTACAATGAGCAGTTCTTC	CASSLDNAGYYNEQFF
TRBV7-2	.	TRBD1	TRBJ2-7	TGTGCCAGCAGCCCGATCGGACAGGTCTCCTACGAGCAGTACTTC	CASSPIGQVSYEQYF
TRBV18	.	TRBD1	TRBJ2-3	TGTGCCAGCTCACCACGCGGGACAGGGGGCACAGATACGCAGTATTTT	CASSPRGTGGTDTQYF
TRBV29-1	.	.	TRBJ1-1	TGCAGCTCGCGGGGCACGGACACTGAAGCTTTCTTT	CSSRGTDTEAFF
TRBV6-2/TRBV6-3	many	.	TRBJ2-3	TGTGCCAGCATTCCGCCCCAGGGTACCGACACAGGAGATACGCAGTATTTT	CASIPPQGTDTGDTQYF
TRBV12-3/TRBV12-4	.	.	TRBJ1-1	TGTGCCAGCAGCGCGGGACTGAGGCTTATTGAAGCTTTCTTT	CASSAGLRLIEAFF
TRBV5-5	.	.	TRBJ1-6	TGTGCCAGCAGCTTGTTTGCGGGGGCAGTTAGTAATTCACCCCTCCACTTT	CASSLFAGAVSNSPLHF
TRBV4-2	.	TRBD2	TRBJ2-3	TGTGCCAGCAGCCAAGGGGGACTAGCGGACACAGATACGCAGTATTTT	CASSQGGLADTDTQYF
TRBV18	.	TRBD1	TRBJ1-2	TGTGCCAGCTCACCACGATTCGGGACAGGGGAGCGATACACCTTC	CASSPRFGTGERYTF
TRBV28	few	.	TRBJ1-2	TGTGCCAGCAGCCCGGAGACACCTTGGAACTATGGCTACACCTTC	CASSPETPWNYGYTF
TRBV27	.	TRBD2	TRBJ2-2	TGTGCCAGCAGTTTAATAGCGGGGGGTAACACCGGGGAGCTGTTTTTT	CASSLIAGGNTGELFF
TRBV19	.	.	TRBJ1-2	TGTGCCAGTAGTATAGGGGGGCGCGACTATGGCTACACCTTC	CASSIGGRDYGYTF
TRBV20-1	many	TRBD2	TRBJ2-3	TGCAGTTCACATAGCGGGGTGGATACGCAGTATTTT	CSSHSGVDTQYF
TRBV9	.	.	TRBJ2-1	TGTGCCAGCAGCGTAGCTTACGAGCAGTTCTTC	CASSVAYEQFF